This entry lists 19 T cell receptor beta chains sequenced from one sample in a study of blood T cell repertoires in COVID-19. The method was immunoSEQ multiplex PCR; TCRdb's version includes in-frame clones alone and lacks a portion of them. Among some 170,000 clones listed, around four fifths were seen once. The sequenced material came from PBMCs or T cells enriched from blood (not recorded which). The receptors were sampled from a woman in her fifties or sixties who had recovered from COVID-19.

CDR3 coding DNA: TGTGCCAGCAGTCCCCGGGGTTATGGCTACACCTTC. Its protein is CASSPRGYGYTF. This chain connects TRBV28 to TRBJ1-2; D uncertain. The CDR3 is 12 residues long. Germline CDR1 is MDHEN and CDR2 is SYDVKM. Trimming cost V 5 bases and J 5 bases, with 9 bases left between them.

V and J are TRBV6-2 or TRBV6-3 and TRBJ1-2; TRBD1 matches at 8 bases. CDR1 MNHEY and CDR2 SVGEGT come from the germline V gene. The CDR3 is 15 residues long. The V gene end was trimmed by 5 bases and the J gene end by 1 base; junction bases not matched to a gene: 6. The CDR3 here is CASSEPGQGNYGYTF. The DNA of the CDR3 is TGTGCCAGCAGTGAGCCCGGACAGGGTAACTATGGCTACACCTTC.

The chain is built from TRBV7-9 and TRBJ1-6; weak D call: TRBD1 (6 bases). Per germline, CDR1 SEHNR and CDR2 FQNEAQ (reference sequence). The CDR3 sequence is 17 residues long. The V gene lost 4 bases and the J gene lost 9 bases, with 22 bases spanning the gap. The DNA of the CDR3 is TGTGCCAGCAGCTCCACTAGATCTGCAGGGGAAGGTTCACCCCTCCACTTT. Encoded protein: CASSSTRSAGEGSPLHF.

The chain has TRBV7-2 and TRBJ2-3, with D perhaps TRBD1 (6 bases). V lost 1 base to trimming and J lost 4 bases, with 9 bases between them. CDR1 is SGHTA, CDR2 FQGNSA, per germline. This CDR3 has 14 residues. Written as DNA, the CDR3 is TGTGCCAGCAGCTTAGTGGGGGCTCCAGATACGCAGTATTTT. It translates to CASSLVGAPDTQYF. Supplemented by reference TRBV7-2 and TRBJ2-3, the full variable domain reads GAGVSQSPSNKVTEKGKDVELRCDPISGHTALYWYRQSLGQGLEFLIYFQGNSAPDKSGLPSDRFSAERTGGSVSTLTIQRTQQEDSAVYLCASSLVGAPDTQYFGPGTRLTVL.

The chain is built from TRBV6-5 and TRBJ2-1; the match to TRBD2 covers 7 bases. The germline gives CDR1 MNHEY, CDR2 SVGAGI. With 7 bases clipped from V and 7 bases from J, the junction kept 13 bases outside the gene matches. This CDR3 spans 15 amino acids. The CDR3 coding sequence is TGTGCCAGCAAGGTTACGGGCGGGAGAGCTAATGAGCAGTTCTTC. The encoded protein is CASKVTGGRANEQFF.

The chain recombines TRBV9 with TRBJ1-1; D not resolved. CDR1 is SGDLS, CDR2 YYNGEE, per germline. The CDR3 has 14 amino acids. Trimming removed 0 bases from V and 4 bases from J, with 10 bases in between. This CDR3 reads CASSVDPGLTEAFF. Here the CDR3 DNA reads TGTGCCAGCAGCGTAGATCCGGGTCTCACTGAAGCTTTCTTT. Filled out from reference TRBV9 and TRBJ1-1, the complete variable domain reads DSGVTQTPKHLITATGQRVTLRCSPRSGDLSVYWYQQSLDQGLQFLIQYYNGEERAKGNILERFSAQQFPDLHSELNLSSLELGDSALYFCASSVDPGLTEAFFGQGTRLTVV.

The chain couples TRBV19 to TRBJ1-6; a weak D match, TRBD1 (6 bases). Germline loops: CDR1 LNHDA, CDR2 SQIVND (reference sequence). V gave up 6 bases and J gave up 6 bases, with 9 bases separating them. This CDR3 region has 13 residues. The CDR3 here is CASSDRLNSPLHF. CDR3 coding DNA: TGTGCCAGTAGCGACAGGCTTAATTCACCCCTCCACTTT.

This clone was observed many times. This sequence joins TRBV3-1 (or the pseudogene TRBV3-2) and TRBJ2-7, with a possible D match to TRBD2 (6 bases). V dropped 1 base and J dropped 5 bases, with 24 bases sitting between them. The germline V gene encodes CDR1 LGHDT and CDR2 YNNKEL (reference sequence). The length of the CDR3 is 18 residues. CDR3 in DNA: TGTGCCAGCAGCCAAGTTGGATTTCGTAAGGGGAGGATCCACGAGCAGTACTTC. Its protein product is CASSQVGFRKGRIHEQYF.

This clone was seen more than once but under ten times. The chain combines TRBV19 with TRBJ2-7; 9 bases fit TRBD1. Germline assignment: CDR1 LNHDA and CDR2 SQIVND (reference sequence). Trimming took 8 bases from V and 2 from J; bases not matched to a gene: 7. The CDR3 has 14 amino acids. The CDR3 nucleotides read TGTGCCAGTTCCACAGGGGGCCCTACCTACGAGCAGTACTTC. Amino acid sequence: CASSTGGPTYEQYF.

The chain's CDR3 is CASISWVRGEQFF. The CDR3 coding sequence is TGTGCCAGCATTTCCTGGGTGCGCGGTGAGCAGTTCTTC. V is TRBV28 and J is TRBJ2-1; D not certain. CDR3 length equals 13 residues. Germline loops: CDR1 MDHEN, CDR2 SYDVKM. V was cut by 7 bases and J by 9 bases, with 16 bases left in between. The variable domain in full, with the rest retrieved from reference TRBV28 and TRBJ2-1, is DVKVTQSSRYLVKRTGEKVFLECVQDMDHENMFWYRQDPGLGLRLIYFSYDVKMKEKGDIPEGYSVSREKKERFSLILESASTNQTSMYLCASISWVRGEQFFGPGTRLTVL.

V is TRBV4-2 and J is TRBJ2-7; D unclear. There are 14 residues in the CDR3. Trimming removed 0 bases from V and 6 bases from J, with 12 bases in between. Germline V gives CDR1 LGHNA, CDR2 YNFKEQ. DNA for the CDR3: TGTGCCAGCAGCCAAGATATTCAGGCGACCGAGCAGTACTTC. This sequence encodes CASSQDIQATEQYF.

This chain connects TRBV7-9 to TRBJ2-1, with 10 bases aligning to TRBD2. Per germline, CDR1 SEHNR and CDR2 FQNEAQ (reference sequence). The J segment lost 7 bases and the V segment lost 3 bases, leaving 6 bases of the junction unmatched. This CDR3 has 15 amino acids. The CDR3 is CASSFGAGGPNEQFF. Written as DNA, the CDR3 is TGTGCCAGCAGCTTTGGAGCGGGAGGGCCAAATGAGCAGTTCTTC.

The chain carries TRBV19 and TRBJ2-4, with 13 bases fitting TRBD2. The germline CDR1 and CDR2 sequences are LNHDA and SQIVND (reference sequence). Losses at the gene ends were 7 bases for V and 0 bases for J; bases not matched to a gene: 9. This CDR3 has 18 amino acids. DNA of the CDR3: TGTGCCAGTACCCCACCGGGACTAGCGGGAAGAGCCAAAAACATTCAGTACTTC. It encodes CASTPPGLAGRAKNIQYF.

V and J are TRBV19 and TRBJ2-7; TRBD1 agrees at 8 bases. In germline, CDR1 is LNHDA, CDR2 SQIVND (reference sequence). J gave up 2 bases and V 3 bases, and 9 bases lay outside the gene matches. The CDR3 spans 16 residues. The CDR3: CASSISAGQGTYEQYF. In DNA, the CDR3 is TGTGCCAGTAGTATTAGTGCTGGACAGGGAACCTACGAGCAGTACTTC.

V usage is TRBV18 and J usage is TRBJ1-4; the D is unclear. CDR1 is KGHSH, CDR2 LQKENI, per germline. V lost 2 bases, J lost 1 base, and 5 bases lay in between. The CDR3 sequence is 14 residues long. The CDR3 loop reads CASSPSVTNEKLFF. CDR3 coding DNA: TGTGCCAGCTCACCATCGGTAACTAATGAAAAACTGTTTTTT.

The CDR3 loop is CASSSHLAATNEKLFF. CDR3 bases: TGTGCCAGCAGTTCGCACCTAGCCGCAACTAATGAAAAACTGTTTTTT. This chain connects TRBV27 to TRBJ1-4; D is ambiguous. Germline V gene lookup returns CDR1 MNHEY and CDR2 SMNVEV (reference sequence). V lost 4 bases and J lost 0, with 12 bases in between. The CDR3 totals 16 residues.

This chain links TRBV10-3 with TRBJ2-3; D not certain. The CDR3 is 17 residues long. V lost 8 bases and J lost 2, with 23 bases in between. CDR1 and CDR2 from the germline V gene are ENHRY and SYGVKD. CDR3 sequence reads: CAIHSSTALLVTDTQYF. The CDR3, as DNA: TGTGCCATCCACAGCTCCACAGCCCTACTCGTCACAGATACGCAGTATTTT.

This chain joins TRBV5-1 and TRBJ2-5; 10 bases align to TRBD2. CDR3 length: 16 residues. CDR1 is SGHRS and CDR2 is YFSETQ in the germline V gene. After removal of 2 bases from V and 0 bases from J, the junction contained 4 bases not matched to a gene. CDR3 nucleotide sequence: TGCGCCAGCAGCTTCAGGACTAGCGGAAACCAAGAGACCCAGTACTTC. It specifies CASSFRTSGNQETQYF.

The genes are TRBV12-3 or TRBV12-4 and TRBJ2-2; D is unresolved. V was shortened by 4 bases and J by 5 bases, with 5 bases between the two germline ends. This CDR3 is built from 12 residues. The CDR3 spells CASSSATGELFF. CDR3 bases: TGTGCCAGCAGTTCCGCGACCGGGGAGCTGTTTTTT.